Sequencing of this TCR beta chain was carried out in a study of cytomegalovirus exposure and HLA in healthy donors (dated by TCRdb to the late 2010s). Notes on the research overall: An earlier analysis of roughly 500 of the donors reported more than 250 Gb of sequence data and 117 million unique TCR beta sequences from some 180 million T cells. In a later genetic analysis, genome-wide SNP genotypes for about 65% of the 666 donors were used, and that subset was treated as a discovery cohort. The genetic ancestry cluster associated with self-reported Caucasian donors included around 76% of the 350 to 500 genotyped donors. The study used immunosequencing to profile the T cell repertoires of approximately 690 subjects and linked those repertoires to cytomegalovirus serostatus. Rather than drawing on any new phenotypic data, the later analysis identified candidate immune exposures from TCR beta sequences and the way those sequences occurred across donors. An earlier analysis of fewer than 700 of the donors applied high-throughput TCR beta sequencing to assess whether each TCR beta V gene segment acted as functional or pseudogenic. Alongside the repertoire data, information on donor age, sex, ethnicity and CMV serostatus was compiled. On average, roughly 250,000 unique TCR beta nucleotide sequences were sequenced per donor among several hundred genotyped donors of the cohort, with roughly a sixth of those sequences being non-productive. An early release covering more than 500 HLA-typed donors comprised about 310 gigabases of sequencing data and roughly 85 million unique TCR sequences. To study patterns of TCR occurrence, a later analysis re-analyzed previously published TCR beta repertoires from 600 to 750 donors and added high-resolution HLA genotyping. All discovery cohort repertoires had been generated using a single sequencing platform. The study aimed to test whether cataloging public T cell receptors could reveal signatures of past pathogen exposure. Because of strong linkage in the cohort, five DR-DQ haplotypes were treated as single units for association and clustering. HLA typing included class I and class II loci at four-digit resolution. Along with the approximately 650-subject first cohort, a separate validation cohort of over a hundred different subjects was used. Typing coverage differed by locus: A, B, C, DRB1 and DQB1 were typed in about 620-630 donors, DQA1 in approximately 520, DPA1 in approximately 610, and DPB1 in just under 490. High-throughput TCR immunosequencing, statistical association of individual TCRs with disease status, and machine learning were combined to predict cytomegalovirus infection status.

The CDR3 holds 11 amino acids from the cysteine to the phenylalanine. The CDR3 DNA has 33 bases and is translated from base 1. CDR1 and CDR2 are drawn from the germline V gene: MNHEY, SVGAGI. The germline ends are 7 bases apart after V is trimmed by 10 bases and J by 1 base. The cohort comprised fewer than 750 healthy bone marrow donors. At the time of sampling, all cohort members were nominally healthy, though unrecorded immune exposures were likely present. The donor tested CMV seronegative, placing the donor among the 350 or so seronegative members of the cohort. Every donor gave a peripheral blood sample, and the peripheral blood mononuclear cells from that sample were used for TCR beta sequencing. Genomic DNA extraction from the blood cell samples was performed with the Qiagen DNeasy Blood Extraction Kit. Library creation used the immunoSEQ multiplex PCR assay. For the multiplex PCR, a mixture combining 60 forward primers for TCR Vbeta segments and 13 reverse primers for TCR Jbeta segments was used. A multiplex PCR assay on genomic DNA amplified the CDR3 region of rearranged TCR beta genes. The amplified TCR beta libraries were sequenced on the Illumina HiSeq System as 87-base-pair reads. The source study handled its data this way. A later analysis counted 65 million to 90 million unique TCR beta chains across the 500 to 850 repertoires, and around 9.9 million of these chains were shared by at least two donors. A nearest-neighbor algorithm error-corrected the raw reads and collapsed the reads into unique sequences, merging closely related sequences to remove PCR and sequencing errors. V, D and J gene segments were assigned by aligning CDR3 sequences to IMGT reference sequences. For a sequence to be retained, a match of at least six nucleotides to both a V gene segment and a J gene segment was required. Rearrangements were classified as productive when the CDR3 lacked stop codons and remained in frame with V and J, and all other rearrangements were classified as non-productive. Following IMGT convention, CDR3 was defined as the stretch from the second conserved V-encoded cysteine up to the conserved J-encoded phenylalanine. The earlier analysis of some 550 of the donors excluded any sequence lacking an unambiguous match to a single V gene segment. An earlier analysis of a few hundred of the donors called V segments functional above 56.7% productive rearrangements and segregating when the between-donor standard deviation exceeded 5%. A statistical classification framework was developed to diagnose cytomegalovirus status using the catalog of TCR beta chain sequences. A later analysis assigned V and J genes by comparing TCR nucleotide sequences with IMGT/GENE-DB human TR gene sequences. The TCRdist pipeline was used in a later analysis to assign CDR3 sequences and most-parsimonious VDJ recombination scenarios. A later analysis defined each TCR beta chain by its CDR3 amino acid sequence plus V-gene family, and excluded reads lacking a unique V-gene family. In a later analysis, nearly 600 highly shared, low-generation-probability nucleotide sequences were removed to address suspected cross-contamination and a sequencing artifact. A later analysis calculated a clonal expansion index for each public chain from normalized within-repertoire ranks of inferred template counts. In a later analysis, generation probabilities were computed using a VDJ recombination model fitted to out-of-frame rearrangements, and the results were checked against IGoR. A later analysis scored TCR-TCR, TCR-HLA and TCR-CMV co-occurrence with hypergeometric tests, applying a repertoire-size bias correction to TCR pairs. A later analysis estimated false discovery rates by permuting HLA or CMV assignments 20 times. In a later analysis, co-occurring TCRs were grouped using DBSCAN, and TCRdist sequence similarity was added for clustering within HLA-allele-positive subsets. Repertoires with fewer than 30,000 or more than 120,000 public chains, plus five repertoires with anomalous nucleotide sharing, were excluded from co-occurrence clustering. Entries here come from immuneACCESS through TCRdb and include only in-frame sequences with V and J called. Some clones fail to appear in such tables; in the studies checked, an unresolved V gene covers under half of the shortfall, and the cause of the remainder is unknown. That table is the source of V, J and clone size, and D and trimming were worked out from the DNA. Here the sample has under 90,000 clones; approximately 82% occur a single time. The ten largest clones represent around 2% of the sample.

The paper as a whole reports these results and caveats: A cluster of highly shared sequence variants was judged likely to represent a technical artifact of the sequencing pipeline. Linkage disequilibrium might explain the correlated functional status among segregating V segments, but an unknown experimental factor could not be excluded. In a later analysis, the rate of TCR association differed among HLA loci, with DRB1 alleles having the most associated TCRs and HLA-C alleles having the fewest. V-gene and J-gene trimming of TCR beta chains was associated with a missense DCLRE1C variant in a later genetic analysis, and the association was replicated in an independent cohort. The classifier was reported to diagnose cytomegalovirus status with high specificity and sensitivity in both the original and validation cohorts. Only TCR beta chains were sequenced in this cohort, and the absence of alpha or paired-chain data limited detectable features. An earlier analysis of approximately 600 of the donors showed that most TCR beta V segments appeared in productive rearrangements either about 87% or about 30% of the time, which broadly matched IMGT annotations. Because some donors lacked HLA typing at each locus, the association tests relied only on the typed subset. For the cohort, immune exposure information was limited to CMV serostatus. A later analysis associated about 16,000 TCR beta sequences with specific HLA alleles at a false discovery rate of 0.05. When HLA alleles, especially DR and DQ, strongly co-occurred, attributing TCR associations to individual alleles was difficult. A further reported finding was that TCR beta sequences accurately predicted the HLA-A and HLA-B alleles for most subjects in the first cohort. In a later analysis, HLA-associated TCR beta chains showed more clonal expansion and lower generation probabilities than non-associated chains that were equally common. Because counts were too low, 15 to 20 rarely observed V segments, including chromosome 9 orphons, were excluded from the earlier analysis of around 590 of the donors. Roughly uniform sequencing depth across donors was assumed in presence/absence analyses, although this assumption may not hold. A few of the identified cytomegalovirus-associated TCR beta chains were confirmed in vitro to be specific for cytomegalovirus antigens. Most CMV-associated TCR beta chains appeared to be HLA-restricted in a later analysis, and the HLA associations seemed to be driven largely by CMV exposure. According to a later genetic analysis, donors in an Asian-associated ancestry cluster had fewer N-insertions in productive TCRs than the approximately 670-donor mean. The authors suggested that the approach could potentially be generalized to other disease states and immunological phenotypes. Across donors, most TCR sequences were observed very rarely, whereas some public TCRs were present in many individuals. The study gave a list of 150 to 200 TCR beta chains associated with cytomegalovirus. Because the 87-base-pair reads could not distinguish some IMGT-functional V segments, including TRBV6-2 and TRBV6-3, those segments were excluded. Several of the top co-occurrence clusters appeared to be linked to parvovirus B19, influenza, CMV and Epstein-Barr virus, according to a later analysis.

A remark on this clone: Its antigen is unknown. Base qualities are not at hand, and no much larger clone is one base apart.

Sequences were obtained from PBMCs. The sequence is built from TRBV6-5 and TRBJ1-1, with TRBD1 perhaps the D gene, on 5 matching bases. This clonotype was obtained from a man in his forties in good health and CMV-seronegative. The DNA reads as follows: TGTGCCACCGGGGGGAACACTGAAGCTTTCTTT. The encoded protein is CATGGNTEAFF.